The T cell receptor beta chain under discussion was sequenced for a study of tumor-infiltrating lymphocytes in primary liver carcinoma. The researchers produced TCR beta cDNA from 450 to 600 ng total RNA with a constant-region primer. Libraries covering TCR beta were generated through three nested multiplex PCR rounds (using a slightly modified ARM-PCR). Running 10 cycles apiece, the first two PCR rounds relied on TRBV1-TRBV30 forward primers together with a C-beta reverse primer. MiXCR, applied by TCRdb to the multiplex PCR reads, yields one record per CDR3 protein. This sample has 100,000 to 150,000 distinct CDR3 sequences, with approximately 64% found just once. The CDR3 totals 10 residues. Per the germline V gene, CDR1 is DFQATT and CDR2 is SNEGSKA (reference sequence). From unsorted bulk tissue weighing about 20-32 mg, DNA and RNA were co-extracted.

The chain uses TRBV20-1 and TRBJ2-3; no definite D call. Specimen: liver tumor tissue from sampling region 3. Subset in this sample: tumor region T3, left-lateral pole. The sequence was obtained from a woman aged 55 to 70 with primary liver carcinoma and hepatitis B virus infection. CDR3 sequence (DNA): TGCAGCGCTGAGTCGGCCCTCCAGTATTTT. Residues: CSAESALQYF.